This T cell receptor beta chain was observed in a study of blood T cell repertoires in COVID-19. The wider study: COVID-19 samples, acute and convalescent, were from the United States, Italy and Spain. Nucleic acid was either cDNA or gDNA, and it came from T cells, B-cell-depleted T cells, or PBMCs.

During active infection, Seattle patients enrolled and were then monitored through disease. Deletions cut 6 bases from V and 4 bases from J, with 12 bases between. The CDR3 runs to 13 residues. Per the study methods: Amplified reference gene primers provided the basis for estimating nucleated cell counts. The assay was immunoSEQ multiplex PCR, and TCRdb's table has in-frame clones only and misses some. From that table come the V and J calls and clone size; the DNA was used to work out D and trimming. The data contain some 260,000 clones, approximately 88% of them seen just once; the ten biggest clones take up roughly 6%.

Material for sequencing was peripheral blood. The V call is TRBV12-3 or TRBV12-4, the J call TRBJ1-1; D uncertain. The clonotype originates from a woman in her twenties or thirties with COVID-19, enrolled during active disease. The CDR3 nucleotides read TGTGCCAGCAGCCACGATCGGGGCACTGAAGCTTTCTTT. Its translation is CASSHDRGTEAFF.